In its sample, the clone carrying this T cell receptor (beta chain) was seen a few times. Some clones are missing from TCRdb's copy, which holds only in-frame ones; the method was immunoSEQ multiplex PCR. The sample yields 250,000 to 300,000 clones, under 95% seen once. The entry originates in a study of blood T cell repertoires in COVID-19. The overall study: Acute and convalescent COVID-19 specimens originated in the United States, Italy and Spain.

V was shortened by 6 bases and J by 1 base, with 12 bases between the two germline ends. The germline CDR1 and CDR2 sequences are MDHEN and SYDVKM. There are 14 residues in the CDR3. The participants were between roughly 18 and 90 years old and came from under 25 US areas. This receptor was taken from a woman in her 40s with acute COVID-19. The genes are TRBV28 and TRBJ1-1; a weak D match, TRBD1 (6 bases). Specimen: PBMCs or T cells enriched from blood (not recorded which). CDR3 bases: TGTGCCAGCAGCCCGGGGGGGGCGAACACTGAAGCTTTCTTT. Protein: CASSPGGANTEAFF.